This T cell receptor beta chain was retrieved from a study of blood T cell repertoires in COVID-19. As for the study in general: Sample material is recorded as cDNA or gDNA derived from T cells, B-cell-depleted T cells, or PBMCs.

As processed by the authors: Reference gene primer amplification gave estimated nucleated cell counts. Generated by immunoSEQ multiplex PCR, the TCRdb table keeps only in-frame clones and is missing some. That table furnishes V, J and clone size, whereas the DNA furnished D and trimming. Seen here are 130,000 to 150,000 clones, roughly 89% observed once, and the top ten hold more than 4%. CDR1 is WSHSY and CDR2 is SAAADI in the germline V gene. The J segment lost 11 bases and the V segment lost 0 bases, leaving 7 bases of the junction unmatched. The CDR3 consists of 16 residues. The clonotype comes from a woman aged 40 to 55 with acute or convalescent COVID-19. Sequenced sample: peripheral blood. The V and J genes are TRBV10-2 and TRBJ2-3; 14 nucleotides agree with TRBD2. The CDR3 loop reads CASSESGLAGGSRQYF. CDR3 sequence (DNA): TGCGCCAGCAGTGAGTCCGGACTAGCGGGGGGCTCCCGGCAGTATTTT.